A selection of T cell receptor beta chains follows, all from one sample in a study of siplizumab effects on memory and regulatory T cells. Sequenced by immunoSEQ multiplex PCR; TCRdb stores in-frame clones only, minus some. The repertoire holds roughly 110,000 clones, with around 95% as singletons. The sample taken for sequencing was non-Treg CD4+ T cells sorted from blood. These receptors all stem from a human donor in good health. Each CDR3 is given with its conserved first and last residue. A D gene is named only where the DNA matches it firmly. The listing skips clone size in some rows; elsewhere it reads once, few, many or a size class.

.	TRBV5-1	TRBJ2-2	.	CASSLPVGDTGELFF	TGCGCCAGCAGCCTCCCGGTGGGGGACACCGGGGAGCTGTTTTTT
.	TRBV25-1	TRBJ1-1	once	CASREDRNTEAFF	TGTGCCAGCAGAGAAGACAGAAACACTGAAGCTTTCTTT
.	TRBV6-5	TRBJ1-6	.	CASSYSHEPPLHF	TGTGCCAGCAGTTACTCACATGAACCACCCCTCCACTTT
.	TRBV6-5	TRBJ1-2	.	CASSYAREGYGYTF	TGTGCCAGCAGTTACGCGAGGGAAGGTTATGGCTACACCTTC
TRBD2	TRBV5-1	TRBJ2-5	.	CASSFRTSGAMETQYF	TGCGCCAGCAGCTTTCGGACTAGCGGGGCAATGGAGACCCAGTACTTC
.	TRBV9	TRBJ2-7	.	CASSVAVSHEQYF	TGTGCCAGCAGCGTAGCGGTGTCTCACGAGCAGTACTTC
TRBD1	TRBV5-5	TRBJ2-5	.	CASGQGRETQYF	TGTGCCAGCGGACAGGGTCGAGAGACCCAGTACTTC
.	TRBV4-1	TRBJ2-7	.	CASSPGTGPIYEQYF	TGCGCCAGCAGCCCGGGGACGGGGCCGATCTACGAGCAGTACTTC
.	TRBV7-3	TRBJ1-4	.	CASSQGPQEREKLFF	TGTGCCAGCAGCCAAGGCCCCCAGGAGCGGGAAAAACTGTTTTTT
TRBD2	TRBV5-4	TRBJ2-5	.	CASSLSLAGGQETQYF	TGTGCCAGCAGCTTGAGTCTAGCGGGGGGGCAAGAGACCCAGTACTTC